What follows are 5 T cell receptor beta chains derived from one specimen sequenced in a study of T-cell reconstitution after alpha-beta-depleted transplantation in children. Unique molecular identifiers were used to barcode this TCRbeta library. TCRdb reanalysed the PCR reads using MiXCR and keeps one entry per CDR3 protein. The sample lists some 490,000 distinct CDR3 sequences, around 12% seen once, with over 5.5% in the top ten. This specimen was PBMCs from the stem cell graft donor, taken from the stem cell graft. These receptors came from a human donor who donated a stem cell graft to a child with combined immunodeficiency.

The V call is TRBV24-1, the J call TRBJ2-1; D remains ambiguous. From germline, CDR1 is KGHDR and CDR2 SFDVKD. The CDR3 contains 14 residues. V was shortened by 9 bases and J by 6 bases, with 17 bases between the two germline ends. Here the CDR3 DNA reads TGTGCCACCGCCGCCACGAATGGCATCAATGAGCAGTTCTTC. The encoded protein is CATAATNGINEQFF.

The chain employs TRBV24-1 and TRBJ2-1; 9 nucleotides align to TRBD1. The germline V gene has CDR1 KGHDR and CDR2 SFDVKD. This CDR3 has 16 amino acids. V was clipped by 4 bases and J by 8 bases; unmatched bases: 11. CDR3: CATSDRRGQGVDEQFF. DNA for the CDR3: TGTGCCACCAGTGACCGACGGGGACAGGGAGTCGATGAGCAGTTCTTC.

The table lists this clonotype with a count of one. The chain employs TRBV28 and TRBJ2-5; weak D call: TRBD2 (5 bases). Germline-derived CDR1 and CDR2 are MDHEN and SYDVKM. The V and J ends lost 7 bases and 5 bases respectively, with 17 bases between them. CDR3 length: 14 residues. DNA of the CDR3: TGTGCCAGCAAAGTTAGGTTCGCGGGCGAGACCCAGTACTTC. This gives the protein CASKVRFAGETQYF.

This clonotype has a count of ten or more. This sequence joins TRBV7-6 and TRBJ2-2, with D hard to call. CDR1 and CDR2 from the germline V gene are SGHVS and FNYEAQ. The V and J ends lost 3 bases and 5 bases respectively, with 10 bases between them. CDR3 size: 14 residues. CDR3 region: CASSLVGMTGELFF. In DNA, the CDR3 is TGTGCCAGCAGCTTGGTGGGGATGACCGGGGAGCTGTTTTTT.

There are many counts of this clonotype. The gene calls are TRBV29-1 and TRBJ2-1, with TRBD2 identical over 9 bases. This CDR3 has 14 residues. Germline V gives CDR1 SQVTM, CDR2 ANQGSEA. V dropped 3 bases and J dropped 9; count of bases not matched to a gene: 9. In nucleotides, the CDR3 is TGCAGCGTTGACGCGGGACTAGCCCGTGGTGAGCAGTTCTTC. Its translation: CSVDAGLARGEQFF.